Presented here are 25 T cell receptor beta chains from one specimen sequenced in a study of cytomegalovirus exposure and HLA in healthy donors. The PCR had 60 Vbeta and 13 Jbeta primers. The repertoire was sequenced with immunoSEQ multiplex PCR; TCRdb's copy has only in-frame clones and lacks some. The sample consists of about 60,000 clones, over 75% of them appearing once. What was sequenced was PBMCs. The origin of the receptors is a woman aged 25 to 45 in good health and CMV-seronegative.

The V and J genes are TRBV2 and TRBJ2-3; 8 bases map to TRBD2. The CDR3 has 16 residues. Germline CDR1 SNHLY, CDR2 FYNNEI. The junction had 6 bases not matched to a gene; V was cut back by 2 bases and J by 2 bases. The CDR3 spells CASSENRGGYTDTQYF. The CDR3, as DNA: TGTGCCAGCAGTGAAAACCGGGGGGGCTACACAGATACGCAGTATTTT.

The J gene is TRBJ1-5, the V gene TRBV6-6; 9 bases are a match to TRBD1. V was clipped by 6 bases and J by 0 bases; unmatched bases: 3. This CDR3 is 15 amino acids long. Germline V lookup: CDR1 MNHNY, CDR2 SVGAGI (reference sequence). The CDR3 loop reads CASRRTGDSNQPQHF. CDR3 coding DNA: TGTGCCAGCAGAAGGACAGGGGATAGCAATCAGCCCCAGCATTTT.

V usage is TRBV5-5 and J usage is TRBJ2-7, with 9 bases aligning to TRBD1. CDR3 size: 18 residues. Per germline, CDR1 SGHKS and CDR2 YYEKEE (reference sequence). J was trimmed by 0 bases and V by 0 bases; bases with no gene match: 10. The CDR3 sequence: CASSLAGTGIGSSYEQYF. In nucleotides, the CDR3 is TGTGCCAGCAGCTTGGCCGGGACAGGGATAGGAAGCTCCTACGAGCAGTACTTC.

The V gene is TRBV30, the J gene TRBJ2-5; D may be TRBD2 (7 bases). The germline V and J ends were trimmed by 6 bases and 5 bases, with 19 bases remaining between them. The CDR3 spans 14 residues. Germline CDR1 GTSNPN, CDR2 SVGIG (reference sequence). CDR3 sequence (DNA): TGTGCCTGCTCCGTAGGGGGGGGTGGGGAGACCCAGTACTTC. The encoded protein is CACSVGGGGETQYF.

The chain has TRBV4-1 and TRBJ2-1, with 12 bases that match TRBD2. J was trimmed by 1 base and V by 0 bases; bases with no gene match: 10. This CDR3 spans 20 amino acids. Germline-derived CDR1 and CDR2 are MGHRA and YSYEKL. The DNA of the CDR3 is TGCGCCAGCAGCCAAGATGGACTAGCGGGGAGAAGAAAGTCCTACAATGAGCAGTTCTTC. Residues: CASSQDGLAGRRKSYNEQFF.

The CDR3 bases are TGTGCCAGCAGGCCCTCACGGGACAGCTATGGCTACACCTTC. Protein product: CASRPSRDSYGYTF. The rearrangement uses TRBV27 and TRBJ1-2; TRBD1 matches at 7 bases. The germline gives CDR1 MNHEY, CDR2 SMNVEV (reference sequence). CDR3 length: 14 amino acids. V lost 6 bases to trimming and J lost 4 bases; unmatched junction nucleotides: 8.

This CDR3 reads CASSVVGALNTEAFF. In DNA, the CDR3 is TGTGCCAGCAGCGTAGTCGGTGCCTTGAACACTGAAGCTTTCTTT. V is TRBV9 and J is TRBJ1-1; D remains ambiguous. V was pared by 0 bases and J by 0 bases, with 9 bases between. Germline-derived CDR1 and CDR2 are SGDLS and YYNGEE. The length of the CDR3 is 15 residues.

The gene calls are TRBV7-8 and TRBJ2-7, with 7 bases fitting TRBD2. This CDR3 comprises 14 residues. The ends lost 3 bases at V and 7 bases at J; junction bases unmatched: 9. CDR1 and CDR2 from the germline V gene are SGHVS and FQNEAQ. The CDR3 DNA reads TGTGCCAGCAGCTTGCAGCGGGGATCCGAGGAGCAGTACTTC. Protein product: CASSLQRGSEEQYF.

The chain uses TRBV28 and TRBJ2-1, with TRBD1 matching 10 bases. The CDR3 has 14 residues. V trimming: 7 bases; J trimming: 5 bases; junction bases outside the gene matches: 5. Per the germline V gene, CDR1 is MDHEN and CDR2 is SYDVKM. The CDR3 nucleotides read TGTGCCAGCAATCGGGACAGGGGAGACAATGAGCAGTTCTTC. This codes for CASNRDRGDNEQFF.

This chain joins TRBV7-2 and TRBJ1-2; weak D call: TRBD1 (5 bases). The CDR3 is 12 residues long. The germline V and J ends were trimmed by 5 bases and 9 bases, with 13 bases remaining between them. Germline V gives CDR1 SGHTA, CDR2 FQGNSA. The CDR3 region has the DNA TGTGCCAGCAGCCCAGGACAAAGGAGCTACACCTTC. It yields the protein CASSPGQRSYTF.

The CDR3 spells CASTRDRSSYEQYF. CDR3 in DNA: TGTGCCAGCACCCGGGACAGATCCTCCTACGAGCAGTACTTC. V and J are TRBV19 and TRBJ2-7; TRBD1 agrees at 7 bases. The CDR3 loop spans 14 amino acids. The V segment lost 9 bases and the J segment 0 bases; nucleotides outside the gene matches: 8. Germline assignment: CDR1 LNHDA and CDR2 SQIVND (reference sequence).

This clone was detected once. The V and J genes are TRBV6-5 and TRBJ1-1; 8 bases are shared with TRBD1. Unmatched junction bases numbered 10, after V lost 5 bases and J lost 5 bases. CDR3 length: 15 residues. Per the germline V gene, CDR1 is MNHEY and CDR2 is SVGAGI. The CDR3 protein is CASSNTQGAWTEAFF. CDR3 in DNA: TGTGCCAGCAGTAACACTCAGGGGGCGTGGACTGAAGCTTTCTTT.

The chain is built from TRBV29-1 and TRBJ2-7; D might be TRBD1 (5 bases). Between the trimmed V and J ends, which lost 4 bases and 3 bases, there was a span of 13 bases. Germline V gene data show CDR1 as SQVTM and CDR2 as ANQGSEA. This CDR3 spans 13 amino acids. In DNA, the CDR3 is TGCAGCGTTGGCTCTCTGCAGGGCTACGAGCAGTACTTC. This sequence encodes CSVGSLQGYEQYF.

This chain links TRBV2 with TRBJ1-1, with no clear D. The germline V and J ends were trimmed by 4 bases and 3 bases, with 15 bases remaining between them. The CDR3 runs 15 residues. The germline V gene encodes CDR1 SNHLY and CDR2 FYNNEI. The CDR3 is CASSVSRPPDTEAFF. The CDR3 DNA reads TGTGCCAGCAGTGTCTCTAGGCCCCCGGACACTGAAGCTTTCTTT.

The chain links TRBV7-2 to TRBJ2-1; TRBD2 aligns across 8 bases. With V trimmed by 5 bases and J by 6 bases, 9 bases remained unmatched. Germline-derived CDR1 and CDR2 are SGHTA and FQGNSA. The CDR3 spans 15 residues. The CDR3 protein is CASSPPGLEVNEQFF. CDR3 sequence (DNA): TGTGCCAGCAGCCCACCGGGACTAGAAGTCAATGAGCAGTTCTTC.

V and J are TRBV6-1 and TRBJ2-1; no definite D call. Trimming stripped 11 bases from V and 9 bases from J, with 17 bases between. The CDR3 is 12 residues long. CDR1 MNHNS and CDR2 SASEGT come from the germline V gene. The CDR3, as DNA: TGTGCCGTCCAAGGCGGCTTGGGTGAGCAGTTCTTC. This sequence encodes CAVQGGLGEQFF.

The genes are TRBV30 and TRBJ2-5, with D possibly being TRBD2 (5 bases). V was trimmed by 0 bases and J by 7 bases, leaving 12 bases between them. CDR3 length: 13 residues. Per the germline V gene, CDR1 is GTSNPN and CDR2 is SVGIG (reference sequence). The CDR3 nucleotides read TGTGCCTGGAGTGTACTAACCGGAGGGACCCAGTACTTC. As protein: CAWSVLTGGTQYF. The whole variable domain, remainder taken from reference TRBV30 and TRBJ2-5, is SQTIHQWPATLVQPVGSPLSLECTVEGTSNPNLYWYRQAAGRGLQLLFYSVGIGQISSEVPQNLSASRPQDRQFILSSKKLLLSDSGFYLCAWSVLTGGTQYFGPGTRLLVL.

The V gene is TRBV29-1, the J gene TRBJ1-1; the D gene is possibly TRBD1 (6 bases). V was pared by 6 bases and J by 0 bases, with 11 bases between. The CDR3 totals 13 residues. CDR1 and CDR2 from the germline V gene are SQVTM and ANQGSEA. The CDR3 region has the DNA TGCAGCGTGGAACAGGGCTTGAACACTGAAGCTTTCTTT. It yields the protein CSVEQGLNTEAFF.

This chain joins TRBV11-3 and TRBJ2-5; D not resolved. Germline CDR1 and CDR2: SGHNT and YENEEA. This CDR3 has 13 residues. The V gene lost 5 bases and the J gene lost 5 bases, with 12 bases spanning the gap. DNA for the CDR3: TGTGCCAGCAGCCGTCACCCCGGGGAGACCCAGTACTTC. This codes for CASSRHPGETQYF.

The genes are TRBV5-1 and TRBJ1-2; D is uncertain. V dropped 2 bases and J dropped 4 bases, with 18 bases sitting between them. The CDR3 has 16 amino acids. The V gene's germline CDR1 is SGHRS and CDR2 YFSETQ. CDR3: CASSFYDVRPTYGYTF. CDR3 DNA: TGCGCCAGCAGCTTTTACGACGTCAGGCCCACCTATGGCTACACCTTC.

The chain combines TRBV25-1 with TRBJ1-5, with 9 bases matching TRBD1. Trimming at V came to 4 bases and at J to 5 bases, leaving 6 bases not matched to a gene. This CDR3 has 15 residues. Germline V gene lookup returns CDR1 MGHDK and CDR2 SYGVNS. The CDR3 region has the DNA TGTGCCAGCAGTGCACCGGGACAGGGTCATCAGCCCCAGCATTTT. Protein: CASSAPGQGHQPQHF.

V is TRBV5-1 and J is TRBJ1-6; D is ambiguous. The ends were cut back, 0 bases at V and 5 bases at J, with 9 bases in the middle. In germline, CDR1 is SGHRS, CDR2 YFSETQ. This CDR3 has 15 residues. CDR3 amino acids: CASSLVAEDNSPLHF. CDR3 coding DNA: TGCGCCAGCAGCTTGGTGGCGGAAGATAATTCACCCCTCCACTTT.

The V call is TRBV30, the J call TRBJ1-1, with D perhaps matching TRBD1 (5 bases). Trimming pared 4 bases from V and 3 bases from J, leaving 27 bases between. Germline values: CDR1 GTSNPN, CDR2 SVGIG (reference sequence). The CDR3 covers 18 residues. The CDR3: CAWTGLGGRRGADTEAFF. DNA of the CDR3: TGTGCCTGGACCGGACTGGGGGGTCGACGGGGAGCAGACACTGAAGCTTTCTTT.

The CDR3 DNA follows: TGTGCCAGCAGACGCGGTTCAGGCACAGATACGCAGTATTTT. It specifies CASRRGSGTDTQYF. The V and J genes are TRBV7-6 and TRBJ2-3, with unresolved D. From germline, CDR1 is SGHVS and CDR2 FNYEAQ. V lost 6 bases and J 1 base, leaving 11 bases between the germline ends. CDR3 length equals 14 residues. Full variable domain (remainder filled in from reference TRBV7-6 and TRBJ2-3): GAGVSQSPRYKVTKRGQDVALRCDPISGHVSLYWYRQALGQGPEFLTYFNYEAQQDKSGLPNDRFSAERPEGSISTLTIQRTEQRDSAMYRCASRRGSGTDTQYFGPGTRLTVL.

J is TRBJ1-2 and V is TRBV7-8; weak D call: TRBD1 (6 bases). V lost 5 bases, J lost 6 bases, and 13 bases lay in between. The CDR3 has 13 amino acids. CDR1 is SGHVS, CDR2 FQNEAQ, per germline. CDR3 nucleotides: TGTGCCAGCAGCCGTACAGGGCGGAATGGCTACACCTTC. Translating gives CASSRTGRNGYTF.